This entry is about one T cell receptor beta chain. The antigen is unknown. Generated by immunoSEQ multiplex PCR, the TCRdb table keeps only in-frame clones and is missing some. The table has 95,000 to 100,000 clones, about 80% seen once; the top ten hold over 1.3%. This record comes from a study of OX40 agonist ivuxolimab in advanced cancers. The overall study: At about 82% male, the cohort had a mean age of about 60 years, ranging from about 23 to 79.

V dropped 0 bases and J dropped 0 bases, with 9 bases sitting between them. Germline values: CDR1 LGHNA, CDR2 YSLEER. The CDR3 is 16 residues long. Points from the study as a whole: Expanded clones tended on average to be more numerous among CD8+ T cells than CD4+.

This clonotype originated in an adult with an advanced solid tumor such as melanoma, head and neck, liver or kidney cancer. The input for sequencing was CD4+ or CD8+ T cells sorted from blood, taken in a trial of the OX40 agonist ivuxolimab. V usage is TRBV4-3 and J usage is TRBJ2-4; no clear D gene. The CDR3 DNA sequence: TGCGCCAGCAGCCAAGATAGGGCAGGAGCCAAAAACATTCAGTACTTC. Protein product: CASSQDRAGAKNIQYF.